This T cell receptor (beta chain) is from a study of CD8 T cells in ankylosing spondylitis. The study's findings and limits: A TCR beta motif of about 8 highly homologous variants appeared characteristic of ankylosing spondylitis blood.

TCRdb redid the calling of the 5' RACE reads with MiXCR, one entry per CDR3 protein. The table lists 200,000 to 250,000 distinct CDR3 sequences, 18% of them singletons, with approximately 40% in the top ten. A note on this clonotype: Its antigen is currently unknown.

The material sequenced was blood, either unsorted or a sorted T cell fraction (not recorded which). The sequence was obtained from a male donor with ankylosing spondylitis.

CDR3 sequence reads: CASGGQGLSPLHF. Written as DNA, the CDR3 is TGTGCCAGCGGGGGACAGGGACTCTCACCCCTCCACTTT. The chain couples TRBV27 to TRBJ1-6; 9 bases map to TRBD1. Germline values: CDR1 MNHEY, CDR2 SMNVEV (reference sequence). Unmatched junction bases numbered 6, after V lost 8 bases and J lost 10 bases. The CDR3 is 13 amino acids.